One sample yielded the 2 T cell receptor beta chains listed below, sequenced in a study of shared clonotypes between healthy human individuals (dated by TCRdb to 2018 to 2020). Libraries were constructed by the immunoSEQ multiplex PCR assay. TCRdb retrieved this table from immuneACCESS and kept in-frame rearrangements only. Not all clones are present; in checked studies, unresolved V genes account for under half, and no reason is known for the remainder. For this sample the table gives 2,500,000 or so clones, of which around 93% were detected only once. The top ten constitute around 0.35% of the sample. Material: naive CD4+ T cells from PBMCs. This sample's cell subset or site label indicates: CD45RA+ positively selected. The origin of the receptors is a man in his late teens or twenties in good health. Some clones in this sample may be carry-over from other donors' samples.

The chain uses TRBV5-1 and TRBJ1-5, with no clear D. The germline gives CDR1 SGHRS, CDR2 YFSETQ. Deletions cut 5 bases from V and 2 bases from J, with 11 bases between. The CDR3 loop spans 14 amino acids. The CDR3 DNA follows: TGCGCCAGCAGTGAAGACACCGGCAATCAGCCCCAGCATTTT. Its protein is CASSEDTGNQPQHF.

The CDR3 is CASTAALAGTYEQYF. CDR3 nucleotide sequence: TGTGCCAGCACTGCGGCGCTAGCGGGGACCTACGAGCAGTACTTC. V and J are TRBV6-1 and TRBJ2-5; 9 bases align to TRBD2. The tail of the sequence fits TRBJ2-7 better, so the J call may be wrong. The length of the CDR3 is 15 residues. Germline V gives CDR1 MNHNS, CDR2 SASEGT.